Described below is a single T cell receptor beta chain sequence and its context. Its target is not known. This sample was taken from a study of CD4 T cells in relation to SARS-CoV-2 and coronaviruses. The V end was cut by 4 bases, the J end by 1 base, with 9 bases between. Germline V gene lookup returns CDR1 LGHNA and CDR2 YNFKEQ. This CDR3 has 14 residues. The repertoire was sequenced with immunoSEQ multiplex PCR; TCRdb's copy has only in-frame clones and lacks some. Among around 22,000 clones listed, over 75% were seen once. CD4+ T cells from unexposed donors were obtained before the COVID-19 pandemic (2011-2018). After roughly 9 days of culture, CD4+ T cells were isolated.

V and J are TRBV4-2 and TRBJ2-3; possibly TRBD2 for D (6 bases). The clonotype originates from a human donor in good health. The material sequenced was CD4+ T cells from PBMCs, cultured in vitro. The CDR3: CASSPGEGTDTQYF. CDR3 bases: TGTGCCAGCAGCCCGGGGGAGGGCACAGATACGCAGTATTTT.